This section outlines one T cell receptor (beta chain) sequence together with its context. No antigen is known for it. No qualities accompany the bases; no much larger clone lies one base away. The entry originates in a study of blood T cells in healthy people across ages (dated by TCRdb to about 2015). About the study as a whole: In model experiments, roughly one uniquely barcoded TCR beta cDNA molecule per two T cells was captured by template switching. Age-related changes in TCR beta repertoire diversity were measured in the study by deep sequencing normalized with unique cDNA molecular identifiers. Four age groups were formed from the donors: young (average about 15 years), middle-aged (approximately 42), aged (62) and long-lived (more than 75). For two donors (one aged 18 to 30 and one aged 80 or older), the study analyzed two additional independent replicas of 1 million unique cDNA reads from the same blood draw. Overall study outcomes, separate from this receptor: Observed TCR beta diversity per million T cells fell roughly linearly with age, and a significant reduction was already apparent by age around 44. Estimates of total diversity from one million sequenced T cells were regarded as lower bounds and underestimates. Since profiling was done on bulk unsorted PBMCs, naive and antigen-experienced compartments could not be conclusively compared. Compared with the aged group, more naive CD4+ T cells, fewer expanded clones and increased TCR diversity were shown by the long-lived group, suggesting age selection. A strong correlation was found between observed TCR beta diversity and the percentage of naive T cells measured by flow cytometry. Because donor CMV infection status was unknown, age-related changes in expanded clonotypes were potentially confounded.

Spanning cysteine to phenylalanine, the CDR3 consists of 14 amino acids. The sequence is cut down to CDR3 DNA, 42 bases in frame from base 1. Here V drops 8 bases and J drops 4 bases, and the junction holds 4 bases not matched to any gene. As encoded in the germline V gene, CDR1 is MNHNS while CDR2 is SASEGT. The library was obtained by 5' RACE. The data were produced on an Illumina HiSeq 2500. A second about 7 to 11 cycle PCR used a sample-barcoded 5' primer and a J-beta primer mix. Each TCR beta cDNA molecule received a unique molecular identifier from a template-switch 5' adaptor carrying 12 random nucleotides. Each sample yielded at least 2.5 million CDR3-containing paired-end reads. First-strand cDNA was synthesized from all RNA with the Mint cDNA synthesis kit, primed by a TRBC-specific oligonucleotide. After uracil-DNA glycosylase treatment, a first 18-cycle PCR used universal primers M1SS and BC2_uni_R on all cDNA. The paper's processing steps were these. For normalization, 1 million high-quality reads were randomly selected from each sample, with every read carrying a distinct molecular identifier. Reads sharing molecular identifiers were discarded rather than binned into consensus sequences. MiTCR, with a Q25 quality threshold and the strictest error-elimination algorithm, was used for CDR3 identification, clonotype clustering and error correction. A nonparametric unseen species model using Euler transformation provided a lower-bound estimate of total TCR beta diversity. Clones were called with MiXCR by TCRdb after fastp trimmed the public reads at Q25, and only in-frame beta chains were retained. One record per CDR3 amino acid sequence lists the most common genes and DNA. TCRdb, rather than the study authors, made the V and J calls. This sample lists more than 600,000 distinct CDR3 sequences; about 25% were detected once. 9.4% of the sample is taken by the ten largest.

Donors were a few dozen systemically healthy Caucasian individuals from Russia aged roughly 6 to 90 years. Each donor gave 8 to 10 milliliters of peripheral blood, drawn into EDTA-treated Vacutainer tubes. Ficoll-Paque density-gradient centrifugation was used to isolate PBMCs, with at least 7 million obtained per sample. Trizol reagent was used to extract total RNA from the PBMCs, yielding at least 6 micrograms per sample. For every donor, flow cytometry on a PBMC aliquot measured the percentage of naive CD45RAhigh/CD27high T cells. A further study also used this sample, focusing on T cells of mothers and their children. From that second study: Nine systemically healthy Caucasian individuals served as donors, namely three mothers together with their six children. cDNA synthesis consumed the entire amount of extracted RNA, loaded at approximately 1.5 ug RNA in each 15 ul reaction. In the second PCR, the M1S primer introduced both the sample barcodes and 2-4 random nucleotides. More than 8 million TCR beta CDR3 reads were obtained from each mother, and some 3.2 million reads were obtained from each child. Thymic selection similarly shapes TCR recombination output in related and unrelated pairs, with minor effect from inherited differences. Normalized repertoire overlap was always slightly but never significantly higher in related than unrelated mother-child pairs. No persistent microchimeric T cell clones were found, with a detection sensitivity of roughly 99 clones per million clonotypes. To look for features that set related mother-child pairs apart from unrelated individuals, the researchers ran deep NGS to compare the TCR beta repertoires of mothers and children. The mean age was about 40 +/- 4 years for the mothers and roughly 11 +/- 4 years for the children. Libraries were sequenced on Illumina HiSeq 2000 with 100+100 nt paired-end reads after adapter ligation with NEBNext reagents. To prevent cross-contamination, the mother and child libraries were prepared a month apart and were sequenced in separate runs. Each donor had between roughly 450,000 and 2,100,000 distinct TCR beta clonotypes identified. Naive TCR beta clonotypes were estimated from low-frequency clonotypes matched to each donor's FACS-determined naive share, without sorting.

The specimen was blood. This TCR was sampled from a boy aged 10-17 years in good health. The V and J segments used are TRBV6-1 and TRBJ2-1; TRBD2 aligns with 11 central bases. The DNA reads TGTGCCAGCCTTACTAGCGGGGGATACAATGAGCAGTTCTTC. This yields the protein CASLTSGGYNEQFF.